This TCR beta chain was identified during a study of blood T cell repertoires in COVID-19. The table came from immunoSEQ multiplex PCR; TCRdb's copy has only in-frame clones and leaves some out. The table includes roughly 250,000 clones, around 90% detected once. The V gene lost 3 bases and the J gene lost 1 base, with 7 bases spanning the gap. The CDR3 runs to 14 residues. Germline V CDR1 and CDR2: SGHTA, FQGNSA. The rearrangement uses TRBV7-2 and TRBJ1-5; D is uncertain. This TCR was recovered from a woman under 40 with acute COVID-19. Sequencing was carried out using PBMCs or T cells enriched from blood (not recorded which). The CDR3 DNA reads TGTGCCAGCAGCTTCGACTTGAGCAATCAGCCCCAGCATTTT. Amino acid sequence: CASSFDLSNQPQHF.